This T cell receptor beta chain came from a study of Ad26.COV2.S vaccination and SARS-CoV-2 variants. About this clone itself: What it binds is not known.

Libraries were prepared by immunoSEQ multiplex PCR; TCRdb keeps only in-frame clonotypes and omits some of them. The sample carries 100,000 or so clones, around three quarters recorded once. General study points: Participants given vaccine showed non-spike TCR breadth similar to that of placebo recipients. Those who received the vaccine showed greater spike-specific TCR breadth than those given placebo. Substantial breadth was reportedly displayed by spike-specific CD8+ and CD4+ T cell responses after vaccination.

The sequence came from a human donor who had recovered from COVID-19. Sample: peripheral blood, taken after recovery from COVID-19.

CDR3 bases: TGTGCCAGCACTTCGACTGAATACGAGCAGTACTTC. Residues: CASTSTEYEQYF. The chain joins TRBV6-5 to TRBJ2-7; D call uncertain. The CDR3 runs 12 residues. The germline V gene encodes CDR1 MNHEY and CDR2 SVGAGI. With 7 bases removed from V and 4 bases from J, the gap between germline ends came to 11 bases.